Included here is one T cell receptor beta chain sequence, with context. This clone has more than one count but fewer than ten. Its antigen is still unknown. The sample holds no much larger clone one base away, and base qualities are not on file. Donors were healthy HIV-negative adults with no recently reported acute infections or vaccinations. Only Caucasian adults living in Nashville, Tennessee, USA were represented among the donors. CD8 memory samples consisted of magnetically selected CD45RO+ cells combined with CCR7-negative CD45RA+ effector memory (TemRA) cells. Blood was collected by leukapheresis, and PBMCs were isolated by Ficoll-Histopaque density gradient centrifugation and then cryopreserved in liquid nitrogen vapor phase. Purity and quantity of every magnetically sorted T cell population were checked by analytical flow cytometry. Genomic DNA was isolated from every sorted fraction and measured by UV absorbance on a Nanodrop 2000c.

TCR CDR3 regions were amplified from genomic DNA by multiplex PCR using the deep immunoSEQ assay. Extracted genomic DNA from each cell subset was distributed evenly across all wells of several immunoSEQ 96-well plates, and each plate was treated as a replicate. For sorted subsets, approximately 200 ng of genomic DNA, equivalent to roughly 33,000 T cell genomes, went into each replicate PCR. Purified libraries were measured with a Qubit 3.0 fluorometer, size-checked on a Bioanalyzer 2100, and measured again with the KAPA Library Quantification kit. A separate single-read 150-cycle Illumina NextSeq 550 flow cell was used to sequence each immunoSEQ 96-well plate. Processing in the source paper ran as follows. Because the immunoSEQ output included only junctional sequences and no quality scores, the filtering could not be the same as the filtering used for full-length reads. Sequences were annotated with PyIR, a Python wrapper for IgBLAST v1.9, using IMGT germline references to assign V/J genes and CDR3. Reads were filtered out if the reads had weak V/J assignments (E-value above 1e-6), no CDR3, stop codons, out-of-frame junctions, or ambiguous translated residues. A V3J clonotype was defined by an identical inferred V gene, J gene, and CDR3 amino acid sequence. To compute the percentage overlap between repertoires, the number of shared unique clonotypes was divided by the size of the smaller repertoire. Richness of each repertoire was evaluated using RTK rarefaction, the Chao1 estimator, and Recon v2.1 estimates of unobserved clonotypes. Generation probabilities for all TCRbeta clonotypes obtained by the gDNA method from a handful of donors were computed using OLGA. TCRdb mirrors the immuneACCESS table, restricted to in-frame sequences. Some clones are absent from its copies; in checked studies, under half trace to an unresolved V gene, and the reason for the others is unknown. The V and J calls and clone size come from that table; D and trimming were worked out from the DNA. In this sample the table shows about 100,000 clones, 67% of which occur a single time. The leading ten clones occupy 24% of the sample.

The sample belongs to a study of shared clonotypes between healthy human individuals (dated by TCRdb to 2018 to 2020). Broadly, across the study: Two women and a few men aged 18 to 49 years were included in the cohort. For each donor, CD4 naive and CD4 memory were each run on three plates, CD8 naive on two plates, and CD8 memory on one plate. Blood TCR repertoires of roughly five healthy adults were deeply sequenced to estimate repertoire size and the extent of clonotype sharing between individuals. To increase sequencing depth and limit assay-specific biases, different laboratories used diverse techniques to prepare libraries and sequence TCR repertoires. Leukapheresis yielded between about 0.85 and 10 billion PBMCs per donor.

Study-wide findings and limitations: Incomplete sequencing was indicated by rarefaction of sorted-subset datasets, despite the large sequencing depth. Sharing across a few donors was observed for around 5% of naive CD4, 3% to 4% of naive CD8, about 2.3% of memory CD4, and around 0.4% of memory CD8 clonotypes. Based on pairwise subsampling, the degree of clonotype sharing among donors was expected to be affected by sequencing depth. Estimated clonotype richness was generally larger for naive than for memory subsets. Higher generation probabilities were observed for clonotypes shared by all four sorted-subset donors than for non-shared clonotypes. Only blood was sampled, and tissue TCR repertoires likely differ from those in blood. The small number of donors limited the genetic and exposure-history diversity represented.

The source material was memory CD8+ T cells sorted from blood. The intended sense of this specimen's cell subset or site label: CD45RO+ cells pooled with CCR7-negative TemRA cells. The TCR originated in a woman under 40 in good health.

The nucleotides read TGTGCCAGCAGCCAAGATCAAAGGAGCACAGATACGCAGTATTTT. It encodes CASSQDQRSTDTQYF. Here the chain combines TRBV4-2 and TRBJ2-3; the D gene cannot be resolved reliably. Its CDR3 holds 15 amino acids, cysteine through phenylalanine. Only the CDR3 region is kept as DNA, spanning 45 bases read in frame from base 1. From a lookup of the germline V gene, CDR1 and CDR2 are LGHNA and YNFKEQ. Trimming takes 0 bases from V and 0 bases from J, and the germline ends sit 7 bases apart.